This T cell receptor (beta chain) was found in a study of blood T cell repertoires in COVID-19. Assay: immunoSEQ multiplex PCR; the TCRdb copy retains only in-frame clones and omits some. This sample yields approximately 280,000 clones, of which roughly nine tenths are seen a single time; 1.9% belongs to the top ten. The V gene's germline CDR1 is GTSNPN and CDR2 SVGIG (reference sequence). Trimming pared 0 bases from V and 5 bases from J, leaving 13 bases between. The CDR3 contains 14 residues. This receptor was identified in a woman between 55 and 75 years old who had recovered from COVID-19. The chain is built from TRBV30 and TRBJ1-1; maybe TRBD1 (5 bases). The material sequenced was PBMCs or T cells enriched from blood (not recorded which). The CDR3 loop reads CAWSVFAGVTEAFF. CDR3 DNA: TGTGCCTGGAGTGTATTTGCGGGGGTAACTGAAGCTTTCTTT.